This passage covers 13 T cell receptor beta chains from one sample sequenced in a study of blood T cell repertoires in COVID-19. Profiling relied on immunoSEQ multiplex PCR, and the TCRdb table lists in-frame clones only, not all of them. Seen here are about 73,000 clones, about 74% observed once, and the top ten hold about 2.1%. Material: peripheral blood. These receptors were taken from a man in his sixties or seventies with COVID-19, enrolled during active disease.

This sequence joins TRBV4-3 and TRBJ1-1; 7 bases are a match to TRBD1. The V gene's germline CDR1 is LGHNA and CDR2 YSLEER. Trimming removed 4 bases from V and 1 base from J; junction bases left unmatched: 3. The length of the CDR3 is 14 residues. The CDR3 loop reads CASSPDRANTEAFF. Written as DNA, the CDR3 is TGCGCCAGCAGCCCTGACAGGGCGAACACTGAAGCTTTCTTT.

The chain recombines TRBV6-2 or TRBV6-3 with TRBJ1-5; 7 bases are a match to TRBD1. V dropped 5 bases and J dropped 7; count of bases not matched to a gene: 8. In germline, CDR1 is MNHEY, CDR2 SVGEGT. The CDR3 extends over 14 amino acids. The CDR3 reads CASSADRDWQPQHF. CDR3 DNA: TGTGCCAGCAGTGCAGACAGGGATTGGCAGCCCCAGCATTTT.

This clone showed up just a few times. The V call is TRBV7-2, the J call TRBJ2-6, with D possibly matching TRBD1 (5 bases). Germline CDR1 and CDR2: SGHTA and FQGNSA. The CDR3 has 16 residues. The germline V and J ends were trimmed by 5 bases and 0 bases, with 11 bases remaining between them. Here the CDR3 reads CASSPDSNSGANVLTF. The CDR3 nucleotides are TGTGCCAGCAGCCCAGACAGTAACTCTGGGGCCAACGTCCTGACTTTC.

The CDR3 sequence: CASSYKWEGPYEQYF. The CDR3 DNA reads as TGTGCCAGCAGTTATAAGTGGGAGGGCCCCTACGAGCAGTACTTC. The chain employs TRBV6-5 and TRBJ2-7; 7 bases line up with TRBD2. The germline gives CDR1 MNHEY, CDR2 SVGAGI. The CDR3 contains 15 residues. The J segment lost 2 bases and the V segment lost 3 bases, leaving 7 bases of the junction unmatched.

In DNA, the CDR3 is TGTGCCAGCAGCCAGGCCCGGGTTAGCGATGGCTACACCTTC. Amino acid sequence: CASSQARVSDGYTF. The chain combines TRBV7-2 with TRBJ1-2, with unresolved D. This CDR3 comprises 14 residues. Germline V gene lookup returns CDR1 SGHTA and CDR2 FQGNSA. V lost 5 bases to trimming and J lost 6 bases, with 16 bases between them.

The V and J genes are TRBV6-5 and TRBJ1-2; 7 bases map to TRBD1. Germline V CDR1 and CDR2: MNHEY, SVGAGI. There are 13 residues in the CDR3. V lost 4 bases and J lost 7; bases outside the gene matches: 6. CDR3 residues: CASSFGTVPGYTF. In DNA, the CDR3 is TGTGCCAGCAGTTTTGGGACAGTCCCTGGCTACACCTTC.

The chain joins TRBV5-1 to TRBJ1-1; D is unresolved. CDR1 is SGHRS, CDR2 YFSETQ, per germline. The CDR3 runs 15 residues. Trimming shortened V by 3 bases and J by 1 base, and 13 bases separated the two germline ends. The CDR3 bases are TGCGCCAGCAGCTCCAATCTGCGGGGGAACACTGAAGCTTTCTTT. This encodes CASSSNLRGNTEAFF.

J is TRBJ2-5 and V is TRBV2; D may be TRBD2 (5 bases). V was cut by 7 bases and J by 4 bases, with 10 bases left in between. This CDR3 has 12 residues. CDR1 is SNHLY, CDR2 FYNNEI, per germline. CDR3 DNA: TGTGCCAGCAACGAGGGTCGAGAGACCCAGTACTTC. Translating gives CASNEGRETQYF.

The CDR3 coding sequence is TGTGCCAGCAGAGTGGACGGGATGGGGTCCGGGGAGCTGTTTTTT. This encodes CASRVDGMGSGELFF. The rearrangement joins TRBV2 to TRBJ2-2; a possible D gene is TRBD2 (5 bases). The V and J ends lost 6 bases and 6 bases respectively, with 17 bases between them. Germline V lookup: CDR1 SNHLY, CDR2 FYNNEI. The CDR3 is 15 residues long.

This chain uses TRBV7-9 with TRBJ2-3, with D possibly matching TRBD2 (5 bases). The V end lost 3 bases, the J end lost 4 bases, and 14 bases lay between the germline ends. The V gene's germline CDR1 is SEHNR and CDR2 FQNEAQ (reference sequence). This CDR3 spans 15 amino acids. The DNA of the CDR3 is TGTGCCAGCAGCTTTGGCGTCCACGGGGCAGATACGCAGTATTTT. Its translation: CASSFGVHGADTQYF.

The chain has TRBV10-3 and TRBJ1-5; maybe TRBD1 (5 bases). This CDR3 has 14 amino acids. Germline values: CDR1 ENHRY, CDR2 SYGVKD. V lost 2 bases, J lost 3 bases, and 8 bases lay in between. The DNA of the CDR3 is TGTGCCATCAGTGAGGCAGGGAACAATCAGCCCCAGCATTTT. It is translated as CAISEAGNNQPQHF.

The rearrangement joins TRBV7-2 to TRBJ1-2; D is uncertain. There are 13 residues in the CDR3. Looked up from germline, CDR1 is SGHTA and CDR2 is FQGNSA. Trimming took off 4 bases at V and 1 base at J, with 7 bases between the two ends. The CDR3 reads CASSSPRNYGYTF. For the CDR3, the DNA is TGTGCCAGCAGCTCCCCTCGTAACTATGGCTACACCTTC.

This clone was seen only a few times. This chain connects TRBV10-3 to TRBJ1-2, with 7 nucleotides matching TRBD1. Germline V CDR1 and CDR2: ENHRY, SYGVKD. The CDR3 length is 16 residues. The trim removed 2 bases at V and 6 bases at J, leaving 12 bases unmatched. The CDR3 is CAISEGGTASYHGYTF. The CDR3 DNA follows: TGTGCCATCAGTGAGGGCGGGACAGCCTCCTACCATGGCTACACCTTC.